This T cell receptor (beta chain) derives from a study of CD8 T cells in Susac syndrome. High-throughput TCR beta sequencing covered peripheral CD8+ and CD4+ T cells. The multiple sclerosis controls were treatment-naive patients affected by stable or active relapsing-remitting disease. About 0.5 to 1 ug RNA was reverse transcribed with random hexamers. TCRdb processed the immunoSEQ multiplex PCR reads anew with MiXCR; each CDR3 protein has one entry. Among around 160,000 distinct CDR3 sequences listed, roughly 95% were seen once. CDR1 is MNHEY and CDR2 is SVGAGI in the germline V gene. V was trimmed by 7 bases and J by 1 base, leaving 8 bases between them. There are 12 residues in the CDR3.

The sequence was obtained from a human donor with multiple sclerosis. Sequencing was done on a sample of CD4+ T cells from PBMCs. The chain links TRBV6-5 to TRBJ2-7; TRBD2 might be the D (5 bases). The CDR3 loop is CASKTGSYEQYF. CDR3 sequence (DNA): TGTGCCAGCAAGACGGGATCCTACGAGCAGTACTTC.